This T cell receptor beta chain was observed in a study of human T cells and chemical hapten exposure. This clonotype was observed many times. TCRdb itself ran the RACE reads through MiXCR, one entry per CDR3 protein. The sample carries 75,000 to 90,000 distinct CDR3 sequences, about a tenth recorded once. Time point given: patch test 3, about 24 weeks after DPC sensitization. Treatment of the sample: therapeutic diphenylcyclopropenone sensitization with weekly scalp DPC. Germline assignment: CDR1 SGHRS and CDR2 YFSETQ. V was trimmed by 3 bases and J by 2 bases, leaving 15 bases between them. The CDR3 has 15 amino acids.

The source of this sequence is a woman aged 45-59 years with alopecia areata. Some clones in this sample may be carry-over from other donors' samples. V is TRBV5-1 and J is TRBJ2-7; the D gene could be TRBD1 or TRBD2 (5 bases each). The specimen was whole blood, collected in connection with sensitization to the hapten diphenylcyclopropenone (DPC). The CDR3 nucleotides are TGCGCCAGCAGCTGGGGGACGGTAGACCCCTACGAGCAGTACTTC. Translation gives CASSWGTVDPYEQYF.